This entry concerns a single T cell receptor (beta chain). Its antigen is unknown. Addition of a universal primer site occurred through template switching, and cDNA carried unique molecular identifiers. In TCRdb, the 5' RACE reads were re-called with MiXCR into one record per CDR3 protein. Of a few hundred thousand distinct CDR3 sequences listed, approximately 17% were seen once; the top ten hold 12%. This sample stems from a study of identical twins. Findings and caveats of the study: Researchers reported weaker excess twin sharing in beta out-of-frame sequences. Beta clonotypes that were abundant in cord blood contained fewer insertions, a pattern absent from memory repertoires.

This CDR3 region has 13 residues. Trimming took off 2 bases at V and 7 bases at J, with 12 bases between the two ends. The germline gives CDR1 LNHNV, CDR2 YYDKDF (reference sequence). Everyone who gave samples was a healthy Caucasian. Sequences were obtained from naive T cells sorted from blood. The TCR originated in a man aged 50-60 years in good health. The genes are TRBV15 and TRBJ2-7; D possibly uses TRBD1 or TRBD2 (6 bases each). The CDR3 DNA reads as TGTGCCACCAGCAGACAGGGGACTTTTGAGCAGTACTTC. Its translation is CATSRQGTFEQYF.